This T cell receptor (beta chain) appears in the sequencing data of a study of radiotherapy plus CTLA-4 blockade in lung cancer. The CDR3 covers 12 residues. Germline CDR1 reads SQVTM; CDR2 reads ANQGSEA. With V trimmed by 0 bases and J by 15 bases, 5 bases remained unmatched. TCRdb keeps only in-frame clones here, not all; method: immunoSEQ multiplex PCR. The sample shows about 59,000 clones, roughly four fifths of them seen only once. The chain recombines TRBV29-1 with TRBJ2-4, with 10 positions matching TRBD1. The sequence came from a human donor with non-small cell lung cancer whose response to radiotherapy plus ipilimumab could not be evaluated. This specimen was peripheral blood, taken from a patient treated with radiotherapy plus ipilimumab. CDR3 in amino acids: CSVEDGGTGAYF. The CDR3 DNA sequence: TGCAGCGTTGAAGATGGGGGGACAGGGGCGTACTTC. Using reference TRBV29-1 and TRBJ2-4 for the parts outside the CDR3, the full variable domain is SAVISQKPSRDICQRGTSLTIQCQVDSQVTMMFWYRQQPGQSLTLIATANQGSEATYESGFVIDKFPISRPNLTFSTLTVSNMSPEDSSIYLCSVEDGGTGAYFGAGTRLSVL.